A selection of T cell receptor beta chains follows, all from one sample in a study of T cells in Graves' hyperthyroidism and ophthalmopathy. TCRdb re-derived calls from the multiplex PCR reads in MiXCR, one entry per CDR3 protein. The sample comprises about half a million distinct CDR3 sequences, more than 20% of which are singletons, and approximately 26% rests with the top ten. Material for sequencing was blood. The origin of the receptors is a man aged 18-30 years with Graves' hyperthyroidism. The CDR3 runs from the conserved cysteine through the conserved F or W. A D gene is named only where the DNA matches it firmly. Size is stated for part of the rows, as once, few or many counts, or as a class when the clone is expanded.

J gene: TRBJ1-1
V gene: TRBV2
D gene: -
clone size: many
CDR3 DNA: TGTGCCGTTTGGGACGTGGGGACTGAAGCTTTCTTT
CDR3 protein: CAVWDVGTEAFF

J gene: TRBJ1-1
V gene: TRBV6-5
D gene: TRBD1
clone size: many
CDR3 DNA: TGTGCCAGCAGTTCGGACAGGGTGGCCACTGAAGCTTTCTTT
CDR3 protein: CASSSDRVATEAFF

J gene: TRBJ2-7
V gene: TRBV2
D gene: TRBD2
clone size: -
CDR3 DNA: TGTGCCAGCAGTGATGGTCGGCTAGCGGGCCTAAGCGGGGAGCAGTACTTC
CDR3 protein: CASSDGRLAGLSGEQYF

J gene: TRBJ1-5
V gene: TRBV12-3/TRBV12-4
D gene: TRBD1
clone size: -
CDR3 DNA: TGTGCCAGCAGTCCCGGGACAGGCGGCCGGCCCCAGCATTTT
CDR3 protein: CASSPGTGGRPQHF

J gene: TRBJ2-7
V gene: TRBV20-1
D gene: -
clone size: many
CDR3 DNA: TGCAGTGCTAGCTGGAGCTCCTACGAGCAGTACTTC
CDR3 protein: CSASWSSYEQYF

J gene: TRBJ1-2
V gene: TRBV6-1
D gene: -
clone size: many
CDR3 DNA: TGTGCCAGCAGTCCCAACGGACTCTCTAACTATGGCTACACCTTC
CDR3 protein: CASSPNGLSNYGYTF

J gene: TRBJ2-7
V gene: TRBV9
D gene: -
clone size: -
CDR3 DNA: TGTGCCAGCAGCCCCCAGACTCAATCCGAGCAGTACTTC
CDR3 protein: CASSPQTQSEQYF

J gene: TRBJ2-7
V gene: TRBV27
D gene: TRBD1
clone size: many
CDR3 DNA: TGTGCCAGCAGGACAGGGGCGAGATACGAGCAGTACTTC
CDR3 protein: CASRTGARYEQYF

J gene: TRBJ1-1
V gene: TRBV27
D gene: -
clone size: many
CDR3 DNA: TGTGCCAGCAGTTTAATCGCCGGCGCTGAAGCTTTCTTT
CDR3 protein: CASSLIAGAEAFF

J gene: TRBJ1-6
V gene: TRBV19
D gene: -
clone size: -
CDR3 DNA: TGTGCCAGTAGTAACCAGAATTCACCCCTCCACTTT
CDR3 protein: CASSNQNSPLHF

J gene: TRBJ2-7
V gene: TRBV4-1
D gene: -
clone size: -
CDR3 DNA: TGCGCCAGCAGCCATGTTTATACGCTGACTATCGACGAGCAGTACTTC
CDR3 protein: CASSHVYTLTIDEQYF

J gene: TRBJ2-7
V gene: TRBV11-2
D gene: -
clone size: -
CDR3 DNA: TGTGCCAGCAGCCTTCGGGACTCCAGGAGGGAGCAGTACTTC
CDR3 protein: CASSLRDSRREQYF

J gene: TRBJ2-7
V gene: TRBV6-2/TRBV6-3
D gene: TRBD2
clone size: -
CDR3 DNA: TGTGCCAGCAGTGACCGACTAGCGGGGGGTCTCGAGTACTTC
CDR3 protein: CASSDRLAGGLEYF

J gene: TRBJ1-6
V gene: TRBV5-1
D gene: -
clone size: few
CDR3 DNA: TGCGCCAGCAGCTTGGACAGTAATTCACCCCTCCACTTT
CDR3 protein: CASSLDSNSPLHF

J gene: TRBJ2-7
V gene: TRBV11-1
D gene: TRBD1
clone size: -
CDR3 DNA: TGTGCCAGCAGCTCAGCTTCGGACAGGGCCGTCCCAACTTGGGACGAGCAGTACTTC
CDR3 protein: CASSSASDRAVPTWDEQYF

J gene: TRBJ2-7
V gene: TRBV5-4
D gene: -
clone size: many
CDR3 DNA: TGTGCCAGCAGCTTCGTAGACCGCTACGAGCAGTACTTC
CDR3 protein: CASSFVDRYEQYF

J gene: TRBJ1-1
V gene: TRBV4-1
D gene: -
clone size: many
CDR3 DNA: TGCGCCAGCAGCCAAGATTCCACAGCTAACACTGAAGCTTTCTTT
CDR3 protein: CASSQDSTANTEAFF

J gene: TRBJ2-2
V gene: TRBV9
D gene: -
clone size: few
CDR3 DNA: TGTGCCAGCAGCGTAGCGATCACCGGGGAGCTGTTTTTT
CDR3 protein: CASSVAITGELFF

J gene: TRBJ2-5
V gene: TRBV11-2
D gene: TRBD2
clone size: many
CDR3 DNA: TGTGCCAGCAGCCTTCAGGGACTAGCTAAGGAGACCCAGTACTTC
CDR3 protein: CASSLQGLAKETQYF

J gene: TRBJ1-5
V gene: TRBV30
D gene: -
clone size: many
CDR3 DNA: TGTGCCTTTCAGGGGCGTCAGCCCCAGCATTTT
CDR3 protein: CAFQGRQPQHF

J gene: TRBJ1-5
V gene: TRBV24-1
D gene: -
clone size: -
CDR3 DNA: TGTGCCACCAGTGCCACCCGTGGGGACGGCAATCAGCCCCAGCATTTT
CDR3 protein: CATSATRGDGNQPQHF

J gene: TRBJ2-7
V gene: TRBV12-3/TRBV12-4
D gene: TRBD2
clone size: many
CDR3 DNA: TGTGCCAGCAGCGGTTCGGGGGGACGGGAGCAGTACTTC
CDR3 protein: CASSGSGGREQYF

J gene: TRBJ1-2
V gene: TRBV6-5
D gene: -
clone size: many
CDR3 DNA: TGTGCCAGCAGTTACATGGCAGGGGAAGGCTATGGCTACACCTTC
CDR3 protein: CASSYMAGEGYGYTF

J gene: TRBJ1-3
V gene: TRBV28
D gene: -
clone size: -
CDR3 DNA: TGTGCCAGCAGTTTCTCTTTTGGGGGGGGCGTTGGAAACACCATATATTTT
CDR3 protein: CASSFSFGGGVGNTIYF

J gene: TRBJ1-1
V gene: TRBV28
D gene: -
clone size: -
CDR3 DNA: TGTGCCACCCATAACCCCGGCGGAGCTTTCTTT
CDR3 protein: CATHNPGGAFF

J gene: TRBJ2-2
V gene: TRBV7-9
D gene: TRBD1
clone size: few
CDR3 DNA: TGTGCCAGCAGCGGGGGGACAGGGGACACCGGGGAGCTGTTTTTT
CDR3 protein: CASSGGTGDTGELFF

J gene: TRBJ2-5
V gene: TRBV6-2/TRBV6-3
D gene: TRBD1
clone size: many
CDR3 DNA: TGTGCCAGCAACCCGACAGGGGACGGGGAGACCCAGTACTTC
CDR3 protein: CASNPTGDGETQYF

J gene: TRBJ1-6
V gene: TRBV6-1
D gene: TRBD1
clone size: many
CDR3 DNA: TGTGCCAGCAGTCCTAATACCGGGACAGGGGTCCGATCACCCCTCCACTTT
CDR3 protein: CASSPNTGTGVRSPLHF

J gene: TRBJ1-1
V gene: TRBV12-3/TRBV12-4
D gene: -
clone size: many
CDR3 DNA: TGTGCCAGCAGTCCCTGGGGAGGGAACACTGAAGCTTTCTTT
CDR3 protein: CASSPWGGNTEAFF

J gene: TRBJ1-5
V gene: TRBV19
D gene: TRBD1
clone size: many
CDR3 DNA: TGTGCCAGTAGTATAGTGGGGACAGGGGATCAGCCCCAGCATTTT
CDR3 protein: CASSIVGTGDQPQHF

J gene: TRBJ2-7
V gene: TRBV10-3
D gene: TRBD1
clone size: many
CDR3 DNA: TGTGCCATCAGTGAGCTGACAGGGGGCATATACGAGCAGTACTTC
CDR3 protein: CAISELTGGIYEQYF

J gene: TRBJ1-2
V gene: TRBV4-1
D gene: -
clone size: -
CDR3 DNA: TGCGCCAGCAGCCAAGATGAATCAGGGCCCCGCAAGTCTGGCTACACCTTC
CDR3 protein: CASSQDESGPRKSGYTF

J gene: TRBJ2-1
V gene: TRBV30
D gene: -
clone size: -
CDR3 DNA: TGTGCCTGGAGTGTACGGTCAATCCACTCCTACAATGAGCAGTTCTTC
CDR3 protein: CAWSVRSIHSYNEQFF

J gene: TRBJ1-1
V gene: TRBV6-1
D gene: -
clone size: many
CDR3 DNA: TGTGCCAGCAGTGGACACTTGAACACTGAAGCTTTCTTT
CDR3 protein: CASSGHLNTEAFF

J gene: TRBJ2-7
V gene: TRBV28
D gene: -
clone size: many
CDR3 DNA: TGTAGACCAGGGCCGGCATCCTACGAGCAGTACTTC
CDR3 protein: CRPGPASYEQYF

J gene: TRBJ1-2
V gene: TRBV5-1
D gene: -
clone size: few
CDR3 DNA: TGCGCCAGCAGCTTGGACGATAACTATGGCTACACCTTC
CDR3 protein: CASSLDDNYGYTF

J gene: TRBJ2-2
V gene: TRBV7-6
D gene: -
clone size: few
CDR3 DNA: TGTGCCAGCAGCTCCGTGGTATTCGGGGAGCTGTTTTTT
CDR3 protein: CASSSVVFGELFF

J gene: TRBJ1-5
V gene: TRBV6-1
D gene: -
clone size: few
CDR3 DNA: TGTGCCAGCAGTCGGGAGGACCCCCTTAGCAATCAGCCCCAGCATTTT
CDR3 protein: CASSREDPLSNQPQHF

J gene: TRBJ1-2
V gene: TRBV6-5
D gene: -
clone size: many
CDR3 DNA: TGTGCCAGCAGTACAGGTTGGAGCTACACCTTC
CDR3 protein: CASSTGWSYTF

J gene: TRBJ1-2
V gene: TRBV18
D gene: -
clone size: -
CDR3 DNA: TGTGCCAGCTCACCACGCCAGTATGATGGCTACACCTTC
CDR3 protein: CASSPRQYDGYTF

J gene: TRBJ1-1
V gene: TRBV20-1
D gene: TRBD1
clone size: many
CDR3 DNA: TGCAGTGCTCCTAACACAGGGGTTGAAGCTTTCTTT
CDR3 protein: CSAPNTGVEAFF

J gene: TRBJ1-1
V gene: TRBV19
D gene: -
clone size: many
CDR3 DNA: TGTGCCAGTAGTAAACGAAAAGGGCAGAACACTGAAGCTTTCTTT
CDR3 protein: CASSKRKGQNTEAFF

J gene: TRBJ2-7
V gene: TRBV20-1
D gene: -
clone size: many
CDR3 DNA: TGCAGTGCTCTCCGCGCCGGTAGTTTCTCCTACGAGCAGTACTTC
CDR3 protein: CSALRAGSFSYEQYF

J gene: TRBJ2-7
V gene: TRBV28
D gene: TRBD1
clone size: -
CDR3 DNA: TGTGCCAGCAGTTTAAGGATTGAGGGACAGGCTTACGAGCAGTACTTC
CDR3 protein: CASSLRIEGQAYEQYF

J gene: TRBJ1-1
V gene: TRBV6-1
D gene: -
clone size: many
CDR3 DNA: TGTGCCAGCAGTGAATACAGGGCCGTCACTGAAGCTTTCTTT
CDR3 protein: CASSEYRAVTEAFF

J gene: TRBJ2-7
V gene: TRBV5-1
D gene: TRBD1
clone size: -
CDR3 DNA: TGCGCCAGCAGCGTCCGGGACAGGGTTTCCTACGAGCAGTACTTC
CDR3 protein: CASSVRDRVSYEQYF

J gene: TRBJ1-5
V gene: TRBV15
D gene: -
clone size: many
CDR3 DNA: TGTGCCACCAGCAGAAACCCCTGGGTCAGAGGGGATCAGCCCCAGCATTTT
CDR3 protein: CATSRNPWVRGDQPQHF

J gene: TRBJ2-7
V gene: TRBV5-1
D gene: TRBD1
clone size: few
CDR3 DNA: TGCGCCAGCAGCTTGTCCCCCGGGACAGCAGCCTACGAGCAGTACTTC
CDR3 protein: CASSLSPGTAAYEQYF

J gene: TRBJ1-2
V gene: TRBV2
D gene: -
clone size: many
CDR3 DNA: TGTGCCAGCAGTGATTCCCCTCCCGGTGGCTACACCTTC
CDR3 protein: CASSDSPPGGYTF

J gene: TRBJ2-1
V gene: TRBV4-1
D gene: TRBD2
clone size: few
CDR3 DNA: TGCGCCAGCAGCCACCGGACTAGCGGGGAGAATGAGCAGTTCTTC
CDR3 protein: CASSHRTSGENEQFF

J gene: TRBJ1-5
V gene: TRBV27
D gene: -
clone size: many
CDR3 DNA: TGTGCCAGCAGGGTCGGCAATCAGCCCCAGCATTTT
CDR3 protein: CASRVGNQPQHF

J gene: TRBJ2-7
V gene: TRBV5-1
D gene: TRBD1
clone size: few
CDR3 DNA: TGCGCCAGCAGCTCAACAGGGGGCATCAGCTACGAGCAGTACTTC
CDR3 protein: CASSSTGGISYEQYF

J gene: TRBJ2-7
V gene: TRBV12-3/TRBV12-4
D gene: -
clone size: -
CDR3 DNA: TGTGCCTCCCGGACAAGTCGGGACGAGCAGTACTTC
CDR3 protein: CASRTSRDEQYF

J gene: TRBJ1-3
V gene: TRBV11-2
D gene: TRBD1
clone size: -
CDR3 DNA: TGTGCCAGCAGCGCCCGGACAGGGCCCGGAAACACCATATATTTT
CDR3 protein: CASSARTGPGNTIYF

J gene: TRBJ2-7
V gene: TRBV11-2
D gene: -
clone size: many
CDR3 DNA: TGTGCCAGCAGCTTAGATCGGAGGTCCTACGAGCAGTACTTC
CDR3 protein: CASSLDRRSYEQYF